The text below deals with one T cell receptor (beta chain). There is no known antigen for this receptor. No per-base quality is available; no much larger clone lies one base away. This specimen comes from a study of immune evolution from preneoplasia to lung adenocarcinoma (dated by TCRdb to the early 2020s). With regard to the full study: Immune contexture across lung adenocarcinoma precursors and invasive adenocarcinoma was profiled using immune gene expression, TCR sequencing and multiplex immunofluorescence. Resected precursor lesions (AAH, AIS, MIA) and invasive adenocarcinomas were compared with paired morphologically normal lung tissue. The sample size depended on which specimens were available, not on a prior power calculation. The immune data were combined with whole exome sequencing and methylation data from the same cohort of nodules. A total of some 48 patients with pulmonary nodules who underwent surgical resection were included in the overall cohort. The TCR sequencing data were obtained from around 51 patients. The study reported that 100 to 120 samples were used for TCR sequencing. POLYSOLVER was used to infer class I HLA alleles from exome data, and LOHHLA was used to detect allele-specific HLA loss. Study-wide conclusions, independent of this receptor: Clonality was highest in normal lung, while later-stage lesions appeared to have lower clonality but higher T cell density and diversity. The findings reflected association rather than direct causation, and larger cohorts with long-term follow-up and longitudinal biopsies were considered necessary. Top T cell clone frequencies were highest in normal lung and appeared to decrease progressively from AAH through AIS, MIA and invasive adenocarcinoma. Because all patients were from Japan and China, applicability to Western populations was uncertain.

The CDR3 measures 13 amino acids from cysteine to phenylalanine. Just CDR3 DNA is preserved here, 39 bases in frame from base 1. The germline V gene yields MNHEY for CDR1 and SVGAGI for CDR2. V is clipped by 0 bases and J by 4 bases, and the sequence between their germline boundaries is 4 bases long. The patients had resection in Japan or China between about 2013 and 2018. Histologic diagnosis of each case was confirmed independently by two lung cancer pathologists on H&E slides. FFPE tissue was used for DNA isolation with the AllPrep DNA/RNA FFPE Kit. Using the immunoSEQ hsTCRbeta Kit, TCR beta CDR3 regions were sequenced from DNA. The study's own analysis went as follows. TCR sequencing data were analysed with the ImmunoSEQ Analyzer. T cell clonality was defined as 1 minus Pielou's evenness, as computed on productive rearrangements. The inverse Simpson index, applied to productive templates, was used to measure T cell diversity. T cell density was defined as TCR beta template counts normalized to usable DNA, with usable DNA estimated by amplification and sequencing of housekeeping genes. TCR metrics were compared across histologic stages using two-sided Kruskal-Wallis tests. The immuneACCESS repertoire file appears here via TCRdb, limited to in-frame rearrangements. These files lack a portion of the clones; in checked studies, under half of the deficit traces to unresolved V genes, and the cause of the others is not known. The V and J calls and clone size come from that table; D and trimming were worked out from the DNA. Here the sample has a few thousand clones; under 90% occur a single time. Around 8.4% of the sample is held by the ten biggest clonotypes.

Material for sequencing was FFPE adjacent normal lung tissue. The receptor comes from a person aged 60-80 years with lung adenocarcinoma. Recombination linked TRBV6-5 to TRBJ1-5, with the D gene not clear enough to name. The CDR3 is CASSYSANQPQHF. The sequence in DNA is TGTGCCAGCAGTTACTCGGCAAATCAGCCCCAGCATTTT.